The 10 T cell receptor beta chains given below trace back to one sample, sequenced in a study of T-cell memory formation after mild COVID-19. MiXCR, applied by TCRdb to the 5' RACE reads, yields one record per CDR3 protein. The sample has around 400,000 distinct CDR3 sequences, 20% to 25% seen once. Sequencing was performed on PBMCs or a T cell subset sorted from them (not recorded which). The receptors derive from an adult woman who had mild COVID-19 (a few samples of this study predate the infection). Cell type and time point are not known.

This clonotype has just a few counts. V usage is TRBV29-1 and J usage is TRBJ2-1, with 9 bases aligning to TRBD2. The CDR3 runs 14 residues. V shed 6 bases, J shed 4 bases, and the junction held 7 bases outside the gene matches. From germline, CDR1 is SQVTM and CDR2 ANQGSEA. The CDR3 coding sequence is TGCAGCGTAACAGGACTAGCGACTTACAATGAGCAGTTCTTC. Translation gives CSVTGLATYNEQFF.

The chain couples TRBV27 to TRBJ2-2; D is possibly TRBD2 (6 bases). The V end was cut by 2 bases, the J end by 5 bases, with 9 bases between. This CDR3 spans 14 amino acids. Germline lookup yields CDR1 MNHEY and CDR2 SMNVEV (reference sequence). This chain's CDR3 is CASSLDGGTGELFF. In nucleotides, the CDR3 is TGTGCCAGCAGTTTAGATGGGGGGACCGGGGAGCTGTTTTTT.

This clonotype has only a few counts. V usage is TRBV29-1 and J usage is TRBJ1-5; 8 nucleotides align to TRBD1. Germline V gene sequence: CDR1 SQVTM, CDR2 ANQGSEA. Trimming at V came to 7 bases and at J to 0 bases, leaving 5 bases not matched to a gene. The CDR3 totals 14 residues. The CDR3 DNA reads TGCAGCGCCTGGACAGGGAATAGCAATCAGCCCCAGCATTTT. Translation: CSAWTGNSNQPQHF.

V is TRBV4-1 and J is TRBJ2-2; TRBD1 matches at 12 bases. The V segment lost 3 bases and the J segment 0 bases; nucleotides outside the gene matches: 8. Germline CDR1 MGHRA, CDR2 YSYEKL. CDR3 length: 19 amino acids. DNA of the CDR3: TGCGCCAGCAGCCATATCCCGGGACAGGGGGCTACGAACACCGGGGAGCTGTTTTTT. It is translated as CASSHIPGQGATNTGELFF.

This clonotype was seen more than once but under ten times. The chain couples TRBV6-6 to TRBJ2-4, with D unresolved. Looked up from germline, CDR1 is MNHNY and CDR2 is SVGAGI (reference sequence). Trimming took off 2 bases at V and 0 bases at J, with 17 bases between the two ends. The CDR3 is made up of 18 amino acids. The CDR3 DNA sequence: TGTGCCAGCAGTTACGGGGTGGTGGGTTCCCTAGCCAAAAACATTCAGTACTTC. Protein sequence: CASSYGVVGSLAKNIQYF.

This clonotype was counted at least ten times. This sequence joins TRBV5-1 and TRBJ2-3; either TRBD1 or TRBD2 may fit D (6 bases each). This CDR3 has 15 residues. V was cut by 5 bases and J by 0 bases, with 13 bases left in between. CDR1 SGHRS and CDR2 YFSETQ come from the germline V gene. The CDR3 loop is CASRRTGTSTDTQYF. In nucleotides, the CDR3 is TGCGCCAGCAGACGCACAGGGACTAGCACAGATACGCAGTATTTT. Together with reference TRBV5-1 and TRBJ2-3, the CDR3 gives the full variable domain: KAGVTQTPRYLIKTRGQQVTLSCSPISGHRSVSWYQQTPGQGLQFLFEYFSETQRNKGNFPGRFSGRQFSNSRSEMNVSTLELGDSALYLCASRRTGTSTDTQYFGPGTRLTVL.

This clonotype has a handful of counts. The chain joins TRBV2 to TRBJ2-7; TRBD1 aligns across 10 bases. J lost 12 bases, V lost 5 bases, and 13 bases had no gene match. Germline CDR1 reads SNHLY; CDR2 reads FYNNEI. There are 14 residues in the CDR3. In nucleotides, the CDR3 is TGTGCCAGCAGTAGTTTTGGAGGGACAGGGGATGGGTACTTC. Translating gives CASSSFGGTGDGYF.

The rearrangement links TRBV20-1 to TRBJ2-7; TRBD1 matches 12 bases. Germline CDR1 is DFQATT and CDR2 is SNEGSKA (reference sequence). The J segment lost 5 bases and the V segment lost 8 bases, leaving 7 bases of the junction unmatched. This CDR3 comprises 13 residues. In DNA form, the CDR3 reads TGCAGTCGGACGGGACAGGGGGCCCACGAGCAGTACTTC. It yields the protein CSRTGQGAHEQYF.

This clonotype has more than one count but fewer than ten. This rearrangement joins TRBV27 to TRBJ2-5; 10 bases line up with TRBD1. Trimming at V came to 8 bases and at J to 2 bases, leaving 8 bases not matched to a gene. The CDR3 covers 15 residues. From germline, CDR1 is MNHEY and CDR2 SMNVEV (reference sequence). The CDR3 reads CASGRDRGWQETQYF. DNA for the CDR3: TGTGCCAGCGGCCGGGACAGGGGTTGGCAAGAGACCCAGTACTTC.

In this sample, this clonotype turned up a few times. The chain recombines TRBV30 with TRBJ2-4; D gene ambiguous. The germline CDR1 and CDR2 sequences are GTSNPN and SVGIG (reference sequence). Trimming removed 1 base at V and 0 bases at J, with 13 bases between. The CDR3 has 16 amino acids. The CDR3 DNA is TGTGCCTGGAGTGCGAAGGGCGCTCTAGCCAAAAACATTCAGTACTTC. This encodes CAWSAKGALAKNIQYF. The full variable domain, in which reference TRBV30 and TRBJ2-4 provide the parts outside the CDR3, is SQTIHQWPATLVQPVGSPLSLECTVEGTSNPNLYWYRQAAGRGLQLLFYSVGIGQISSEVPQNLSASRPQDRQFILSSKKLLLSDSGFYLCAWSAKGALAKNIQYFGAGTRLSVL.